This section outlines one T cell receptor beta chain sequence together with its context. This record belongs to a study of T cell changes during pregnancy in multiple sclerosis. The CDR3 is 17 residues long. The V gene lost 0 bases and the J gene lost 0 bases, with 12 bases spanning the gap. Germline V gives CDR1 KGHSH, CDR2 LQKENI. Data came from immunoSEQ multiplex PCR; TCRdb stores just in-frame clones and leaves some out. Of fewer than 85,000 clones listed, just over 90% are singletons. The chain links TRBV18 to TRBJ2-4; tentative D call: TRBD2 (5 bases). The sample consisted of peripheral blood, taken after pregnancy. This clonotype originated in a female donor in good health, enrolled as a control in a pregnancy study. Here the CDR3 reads CASSPPPGSLAKNIQYF. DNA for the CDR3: TGTGCCAGCTCACCACCCCCGGGGTCACTAGCCAAAAACATTCAGTACTTC.